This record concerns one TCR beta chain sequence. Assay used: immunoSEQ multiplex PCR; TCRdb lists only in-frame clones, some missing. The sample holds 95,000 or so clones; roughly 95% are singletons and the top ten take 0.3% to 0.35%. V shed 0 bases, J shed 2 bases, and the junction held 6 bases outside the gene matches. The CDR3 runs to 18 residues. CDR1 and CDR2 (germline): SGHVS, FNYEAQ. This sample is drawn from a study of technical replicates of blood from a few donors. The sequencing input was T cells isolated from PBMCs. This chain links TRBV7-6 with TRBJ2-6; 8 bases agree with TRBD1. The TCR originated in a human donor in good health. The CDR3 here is CASSLARWTGTGANVLTF. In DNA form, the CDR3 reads TGTGCCAGCAGCTTAGCGCGTTGGACAGGGACTGGGGCCAACGTCCTGACTTTC.